These 4 T cell receptor beta chains originate from one sample sequenced in a study of blood T cell repertoires in COVID-19. Repertoires were generated with immunoSEQ multiplex PCR, while TCRdb's copy carries only in-frame clones and drops some. The sample comprises about 160,000 clones, about 84% of which are singletons, and 4.5% to 7.5% rests with the top ten. The sample was PBMCs or T cells enriched from blood (not recorded which). These receptors originate from a man aged 35 to 55 who had recovered from COVID-19.

The CDR3 here is CASKGRGAWNQPQHF. In DNA, the CDR3 is TGTGCCAGTAAGGGGCGGGGCGCGTGGAATCAGCCCCAGCATTTT. The chain links TRBV19 to TRBJ1-5; the D gene is possibly TRBD1 (5 bases). Deletions cut 7 bases from V and 4 bases from J, with 17 bases between. There are 15 residues in the CDR3. Germline assignment: CDR1 LNHDA and CDR2 SQIVND (reference sequence).

The rearrangement joins TRBV19 to TRBJ1-5, with 7 bases aligning to TRBD1. V shed 11 bases and J 4 bases; nucleotides not matched to a gene: 8. The CDR3 length is 13 residues. Germline-derived CDR1 and CDR2 are LNHDA and SQIVND (reference sequence). CDR3 DNA: TGTGCCTCCAGGGGGGATTGGAATCAGCCCCAGCATTTT. It yields the protein CASRGDWNQPQHF.

This chain joins TRBV5-4 and TRBJ1-1; TRBD1 agrees at 7 bases. This CDR3 comprises 14 residues. Germline-derived CDR1 and CDR2 are SGHNT and YYREEE (reference sequence). Unmatched junction bases numbered 11, after V lost 4 bases and J lost 8 bases. The CDR3 DNA reads TGTGCCAGCAGCCTGGGACAGTTTATCCAGGAAGCTTTCTTT. Translated: CASSLGQFIQEAFF.

V gene TRBV2 combines with J gene TRBJ2-3, with a tentative D call TRBD2 (5 bases). The germline gives CDR1 SNHLY, CDR2 FYNNEI. The CDR3 loop spans 14 amino acids. The germline V and J ends were trimmed by 10 bases and 2 bases, with 16 bases remaining between them. The CDR3 here is CATGKDWDTDTQYF. In DNA, the CDR3 is TGTGCCACCGGGAAGGACTGGGACACAGATACGCAGTATTTT.